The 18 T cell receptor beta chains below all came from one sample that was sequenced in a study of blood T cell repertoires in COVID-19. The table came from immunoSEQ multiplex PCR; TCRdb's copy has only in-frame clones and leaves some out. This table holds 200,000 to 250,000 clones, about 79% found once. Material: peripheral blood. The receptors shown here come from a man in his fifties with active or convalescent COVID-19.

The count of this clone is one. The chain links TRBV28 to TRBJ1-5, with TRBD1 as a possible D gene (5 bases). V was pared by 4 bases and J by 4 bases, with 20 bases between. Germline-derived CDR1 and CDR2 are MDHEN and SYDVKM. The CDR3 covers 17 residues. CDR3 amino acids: CASSYTFGGWGNQPQHF. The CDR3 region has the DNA TGTGCCAGCAGTTACACCTTTGGGGGGTGGGGGAATCAGCCCCAGCATTTT.

CDR3 nucleotide sequence: TGTGCCAGCAGACAGCGGGGGGGCCCCGGGGAGCTGTTTTTT. This gives the protein CASRQRGGPGELFF. The chain has TRBV6-5 and TRBJ2-2, with 10 bases lining up with TRBD2. Germline CDR1 MNHEY, CDR2 SVGAGI. The CDR3 totals 14 residues. Trimming removed 6 bases from V and 6 bases from J; junction bases left unmatched: 4.

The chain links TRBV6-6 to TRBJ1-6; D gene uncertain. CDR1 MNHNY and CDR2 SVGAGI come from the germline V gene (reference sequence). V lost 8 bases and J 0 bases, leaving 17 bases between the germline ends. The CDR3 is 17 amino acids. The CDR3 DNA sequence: TGTGCCAGCTGTCAGATCTTAGGGAGCTCCTATAATTCACCCCTCCACTTT. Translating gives CASCQILGSSYNSPLHF.

CDR3 loop: CASSYSMGALGYGYTF. CDR3 bases: TGTGCCAGCAGTTACTCGATGGGGGCACTCGGCTATGGCTACACCTTC. The V and J genes are TRBV6-5 and TRBJ1-2, with a weak D call TRBD1 (6 bases). CDR1 and CDR2 from the germline V gene are MNHEY and SVGAGI. This CDR3 contains 16 residues. The V end was cut by 0 bases, the J end by 4 bases, with 15 bases between.

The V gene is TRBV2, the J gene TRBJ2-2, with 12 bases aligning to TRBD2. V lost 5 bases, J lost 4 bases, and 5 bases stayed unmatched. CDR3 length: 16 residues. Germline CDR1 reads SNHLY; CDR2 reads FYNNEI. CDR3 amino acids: CASSSGLAGLTGELFF. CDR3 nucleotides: TGTGCCAGCAGTTCGGGACTAGCGGGCCTCACCGGGGAGCTGTTTTTT. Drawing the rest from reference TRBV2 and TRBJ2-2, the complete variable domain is EPEVTQTPSHQVTQMGQEVILRCVPISNHLYFYWYRQILGQKVEFLVSFYNNEISEKSEIFDDQFSVERPDGSNFTLKIRSTKLEDSAMYFCASSSGLAGLTGELFFGEGSRLTVL.

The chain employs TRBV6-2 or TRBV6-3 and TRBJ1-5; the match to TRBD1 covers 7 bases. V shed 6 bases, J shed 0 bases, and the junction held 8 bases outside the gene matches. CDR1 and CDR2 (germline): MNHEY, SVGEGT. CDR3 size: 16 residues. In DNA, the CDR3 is TGTGCCAGCAGCAAACAGGGGTCCCTTAGCAATCAGCCCCAGCATTTT. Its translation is CASSKQGSLSNQPQHF.

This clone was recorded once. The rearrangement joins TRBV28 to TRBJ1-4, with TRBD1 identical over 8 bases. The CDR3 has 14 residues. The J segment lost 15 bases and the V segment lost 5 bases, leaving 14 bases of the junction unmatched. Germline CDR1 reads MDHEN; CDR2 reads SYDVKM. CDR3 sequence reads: CASSNPSHGQGVFF. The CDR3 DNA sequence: TGTGCCAGCAGTAACCCGAGTCATGGACAGGGAGTGTTTTTT.

Written as DNA, the CDR3 is TGTGCCAGCAGGGTACAGGTTAGCAATCAGCCCCAGCATTTT. As protein: CASRVQVSNQPQHF. The genes are TRBV6-5 and TRBJ1-5; TRBD1 might be the D (5 bases). The length of the CDR3 is 14 residues. The V end lost 6 bases, the J end lost 0 bases, and 9 bases lay between the germline ends. Germline V gene sequence: CDR1 MNHEY, CDR2 SVGAGI.

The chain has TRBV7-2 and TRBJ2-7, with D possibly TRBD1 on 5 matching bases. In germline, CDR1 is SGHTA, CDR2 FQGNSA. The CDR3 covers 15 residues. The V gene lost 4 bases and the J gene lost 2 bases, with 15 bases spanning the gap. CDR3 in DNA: TGTGCCAGCAGCTGGGAATTACAGGAGACCTACGAGCAGTACTTC. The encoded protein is CASSWELQETYEQYF.

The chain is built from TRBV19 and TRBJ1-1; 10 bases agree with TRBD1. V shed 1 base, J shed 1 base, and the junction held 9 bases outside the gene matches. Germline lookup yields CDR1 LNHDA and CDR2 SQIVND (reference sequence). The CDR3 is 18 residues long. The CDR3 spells CASSIGPTGGSWNTEAFF. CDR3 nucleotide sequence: TGTGCCAGTAGTATAGGTCCGACAGGGGGCTCGTGGAACACTGAAGCTTTCTTT.

The CDR3 nucleotides are TGTGCCAGCAGCCAAAGTGCCACCCCCGCGGGTGGCTACACCTTC. Translated: CASSQSATPAGGYTF. This chain connects TRBV3-1 (or the pseudogene TRBV3-2) to TRBJ1-2; D uncertain. Germline CDR1 and CDR2: LGHDT and YNNKEL (reference sequence). The CDR3 is 15 residues long. The V and J ends lost 2 bases and 7 bases respectively, with 17 bases between them.

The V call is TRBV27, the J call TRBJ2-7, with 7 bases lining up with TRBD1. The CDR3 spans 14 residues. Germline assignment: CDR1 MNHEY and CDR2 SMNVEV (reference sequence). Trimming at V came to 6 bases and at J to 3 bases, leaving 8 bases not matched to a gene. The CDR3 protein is CASSLLAGGYEQYF. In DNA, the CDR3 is TGTGCCAGCAGCCTCCTTGCAGGGGGCTACGAGCAGTACTTC.

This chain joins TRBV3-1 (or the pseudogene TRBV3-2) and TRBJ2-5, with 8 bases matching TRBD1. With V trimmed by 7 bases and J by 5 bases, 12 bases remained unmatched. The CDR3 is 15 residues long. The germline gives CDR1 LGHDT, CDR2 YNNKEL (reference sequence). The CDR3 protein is CASTLLGQGSETQYF. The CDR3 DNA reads TGTGCCAGCACCCTATTAGGACAGGGAAGCGAGACCCAGTACTTC.

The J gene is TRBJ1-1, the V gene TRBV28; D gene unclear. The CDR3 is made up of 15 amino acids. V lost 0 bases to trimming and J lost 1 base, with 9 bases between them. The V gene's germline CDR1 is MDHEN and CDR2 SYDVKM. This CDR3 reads CASSLWQVGNTEAFF. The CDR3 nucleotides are TGTGCCAGCAGTTTATGGCAGGTCGGGAACACTGAAGCTTTCTTT.

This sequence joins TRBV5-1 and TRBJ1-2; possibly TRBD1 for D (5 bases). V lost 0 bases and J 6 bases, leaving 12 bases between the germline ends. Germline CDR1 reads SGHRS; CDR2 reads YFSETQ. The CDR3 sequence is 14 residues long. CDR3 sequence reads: CASSLGRAIDGYTF. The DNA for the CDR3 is TGCGCCAGCAGCTTGGGCAGGGCCATCGATGGCTACACCTTC.

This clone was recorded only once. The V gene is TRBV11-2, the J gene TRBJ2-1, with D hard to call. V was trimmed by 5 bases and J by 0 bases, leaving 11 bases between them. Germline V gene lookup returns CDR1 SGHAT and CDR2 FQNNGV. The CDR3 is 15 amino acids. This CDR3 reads CASSPRYTSYNEQFF. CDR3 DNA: TGTGCCAGCAGCCCCAGGTATACCTCCTACAATGAGCAGTTCTTC.

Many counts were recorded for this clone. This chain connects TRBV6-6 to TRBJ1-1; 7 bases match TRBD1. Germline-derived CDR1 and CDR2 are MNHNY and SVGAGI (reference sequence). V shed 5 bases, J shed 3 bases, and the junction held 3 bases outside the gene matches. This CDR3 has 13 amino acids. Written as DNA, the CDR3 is TGTGCCAGCAGTCTACAGGGGTACACTGAAGCTTTCTTT. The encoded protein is CASSLQGYTEAFF.

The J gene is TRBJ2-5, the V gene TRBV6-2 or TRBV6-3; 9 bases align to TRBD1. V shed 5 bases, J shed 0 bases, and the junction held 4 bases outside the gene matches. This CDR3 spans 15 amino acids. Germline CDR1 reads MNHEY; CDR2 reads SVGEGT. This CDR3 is CASSPRDRDQETQYF. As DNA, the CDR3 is TGTGCCAGCAGTCCCCGGGACAGGGACCAAGAGACCCAGTACTTC.